The 11 T cell receptor beta chains listed next were all sequenced from one sample in a study of T cell responses to AZD1222 COVID-19 vaccine. The protocol was immunoSEQ multiplex PCR, while the TCRdb copy is restricted to in-frame clones and leaves out a portion. The sample holds approximately 150,000 clones, 85% to 90% seen once. Specimen: peripheral blood, collected 28 days after the second AZD1222 dose. The receptor set was obtained from an adult who received the AZD1222 COVID-19 vaccine.

The genes are TRBV5-4 and TRBJ2-1; 9 bases are shared with TRBD2. J lost 7 bases, V lost 0 bases, and 8 bases had no gene match. Looked up from germline, CDR1 is SGHNT and CDR2 is YYREEE (reference sequence). This CDR3 contains 16 residues. In DNA form, the CDR3 reads TGTGCCAGCAGCTTGGATGCGGGGGGGCGTGGGAATGAGCAGTTCTTC. Translating gives CASSLDAGGRGNEQFF.

The rearrangement uses TRBV6-2 or TRBV6-3 and TRBJ2-6, with TRBD1 matching over 10 bases. The CDR3 totals 19 residues. Germline CDR1 and CDR2: MNHEY and SVGEGT. The V segment lost 2 bases and the J segment 1 base; nucleotides outside the gene matches: 8. The CDR3 spells CASSYPGGTGVSGANVLTF. The CDR3 coding sequence is TGTGCCAGCAGTTACCCCGGGGGGACAGGGGTTTCTGGGGCCAACGTCCTGACTTTC.

The rearrangement uses TRBV7-3 and TRBJ1-2, with D perhaps matching TRBD1 (6 bases). Germline V gene lookup returns CDR1 SGHTA and CDR2 FQGTGA. V lost 1 base and J 3 bases, leaving 9 bases between the germline ends. There are 14 residues in the CDR3. The chain's CDR3 is CASSLSAGDYGYTF. The CDR3 DNA follows: TGTGCCAGCAGCTTAAGTGCAGGGGACTATGGCTACACCTTC.

Here the CDR3 reads CASSLRQGNSPLHF. CDR3 bases: TGTGCCAGCAGCTTAAGACAGGGAAACTCACCCCTCCACTTT. This chain links TRBV7-3 with TRBJ1-6, with 7 bases fitting TRBD1. The length of the CDR3 is 14 residues. With V trimmed by 1 base and J by 10 bases, 4 bases remained unmatched. Germline loops: CDR1 SGHTA, CDR2 FQGTGA.

The J gene is TRBJ2-3, the V gene TRBV4-3; unclear D gene. With 0 bases removed from V and 4 bases from J, the gap between germline ends came to 14 bases. The CDR3 spans 16 residues. Germline V gives CDR1 LGHNA, CDR2 YSLEER. The CDR3 reads CASSQEFRLGADTQYF. The DNA of the CDR3 is TGCGCCAGCAGCCAAGAATTCCGCCTCGGCGCAGATACGCAGTATTTT.

The chain has TRBV7-2 and TRBJ2-1, with D hard to call. The V end lost 1 base, the J end lost 4 bases, and 14 bases lay between the germline ends. CDR1 SGHTA and CDR2 FQGNSA come from the germline V gene. The CDR3 has 16 amino acids. Here the CDR3 DNA reads TGTGCCAGCAGCTTAGTGGGTCAGGTGATATACAATGAGCAGTTCTTC. As protein: CASSLVGQVIYNEQFF.

This chain uses TRBV6-2 or TRBV6-3 with TRBJ2-1, with D maybe TRBD1 (5 bases). The CDR3 extends over 11 amino acids. The germline gives CDR1 MNHEY, CDR2 SVGEGT. V lost 3 bases and J 10 bases, leaving 7 bases between the germline ends. CDR3 coding DNA: TGTGCCAGCAGTTATAACAGGGAGCAGTTCTTC. Its translation: CASSYNREQFF.

J is TRBJ1-1 and V is TRBV7-9; D is unresolved. This CDR3 region has 16 residues. V was pared by 4 bases and J by 4 bases, with 19 bases between. Germline V gives CDR1 SEHNR, CDR2 FQNEAQ (reference sequence). For the CDR3, the DNA is TGTGCCAGCAGCTCAATTTCCCACGTCGAGGGCACTGAAGCTTTCTTT. The encoded protein is CASSSISHVEGTEAFF.

The chain uses TRBV19 and TRBJ1-2, with 8 nucleotides matching TRBD1. This CDR3 spans 15 amino acids. CDR1 and CDR2 from the germline V gene are LNHDA and SQIVND (reference sequence). V was clipped by 4 bases and J by 4 bases; unmatched bases: 8. Written as DNA, the CDR3 is TGTGCCAGTAGTACCGTCGGACAGGGAATCTATGGCTACACCTTC. Translated: CASSTVGQGIYGYTF. The full variable domain, its missing parts supplied by reference TRBV19 and TRBJ1-2, is DGGITQSPKYLFRKEGQNVTLSCEQNLNHDAMYWYRQDPGQGLRLIYYSQIVNDFQKGDIAEGYSVSREKKESFPLTVTSAQKNPTAFYLCASSTVGQGIYGYTFGSGTRLTVV.

The V call is TRBV7-9, the J call TRBJ1-4, with 10 positions matching TRBD1. The germline V gene has CDR1 SEHNR and CDR2 FQNEAQ (reference sequence). V shed 8 bases, J shed 5 bases, and the junction held 11 bases outside the gene matches. The CDR3 is 16 amino acids. The CDR3 nucleotides read TGTGCCAGCCGAACCGGGACAGGGGCAAGGAATGAAAAACTGTTTTTT. Protein sequence: CASRTGTGARNEKLFF.

The rearrangement joins TRBV5-1 to TRBJ1-1, with D maybe TRBD1 (5 bases). Germline-derived CDR1 and CDR2 are SGHRS and YFSETQ. The ends were cut back, 4 bases at V and 0 bases at J, with 10 bases in the middle. CDR3 size: 14 residues. The CDR3 reads CASSVDSMNTEAFF. The CDR3, as DNA: TGCGCCAGCAGCGTAGACAGCATGAACACTGAAGCTTTCTTT. The full variable domain, rest sourced from reference TRBV5-1 and TRBJ1-1, is KAGVTQTPRYLIKTRGQQVTLSCSPISGHRSVSWYQQTPGQGLQFLFEYFSETQRNKGNFPGRFSGRQFSNSRSEMNVSTLELGDSALYLCASSVDSMNTEAFFGQGTRLTVV.